This T cell receptor (beta chain) originates from a study of a mutant IDH1 vaccine in newly diagnosed glioma. Overall study context: The study gave patients eight vaccinations in weeks 1, 3, 5, 7, 11, 15, 19, 23. Vaccines began 4-6 weeks after radiotherapy alone, or with temozolomide cycles. Patients arrived already treated with radiotherapy, temozolomide, or both, most having had both.

Losses at the gene ends were 4 bases for V and 6 bases for J; bases not matched to a gene: 5. The CDR3 spans 14 residues. Looked up from germline, CDR1 is SGHVS and CDR2 is FQNEAQ. As concerns this clone: Its antigen is not known.

Time point indicated: week 11, during vaccination. Each vaccine dose was 300 ug of mutant IDH1 20-mer peptide, with topical imiquimod. Donors had new WHO grade 3 or 4 IDH1-mutant, ATRX-lost astrocytomas. TCRdb keeps only in-frame clones here, not all; method: immunoSEQ multiplex PCR. The data hold about 25,000 clones, with around 77% observed a single time. This TCR came from a woman under 30 with glioma. The chain joins TRBV7-8 to TRBJ1-2; TRBD1 agrees at 10 bases. Here the sequenced sample was PBMCs, taken from a glioma patient whose treatment included an IDH1 peptide vaccine. This CDR3 reads CASSWDRGADGYTF. The CDR3, as DNA: TGTGCCAGCAGCTGGGACAGGGGAGCGGATGGCTACACCTTC.